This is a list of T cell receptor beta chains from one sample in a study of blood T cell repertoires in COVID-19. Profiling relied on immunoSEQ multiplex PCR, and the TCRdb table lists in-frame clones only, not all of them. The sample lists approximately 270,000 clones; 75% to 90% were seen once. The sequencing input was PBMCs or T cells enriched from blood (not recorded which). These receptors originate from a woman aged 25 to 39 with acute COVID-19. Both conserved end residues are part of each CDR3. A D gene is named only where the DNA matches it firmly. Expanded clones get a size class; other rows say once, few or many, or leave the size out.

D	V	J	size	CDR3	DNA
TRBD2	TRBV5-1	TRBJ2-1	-	CASSLAPSGSYNEQFF	TGCGCCAGCAGCTTGGCCCCTAGCGGGAGTTACAATGAGCAGTTCTTC
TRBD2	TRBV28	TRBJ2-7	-	CASSPGLATLSGEQYF	TGTGCCAGCAGCCCGGGACTAGCCACTCTTTCGGGTGAGCAGTACTTC
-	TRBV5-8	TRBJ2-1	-	CASSLNSGLGNEQFF	TGTGCCAGCAGCTTGAATAGCGGCCTTGGGAATGAGCAGTTCTTC
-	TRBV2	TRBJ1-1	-	CASTQGSREGTEAFF	TGTGCCAGCACTCAAGGGAGCCGGGAGGGGACTGAAGCTTTCTTT
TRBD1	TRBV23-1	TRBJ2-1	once	CAGAGDRGVLAFNEQFF	TGCGCCGGGGCCGGGGACAGGGGAGTTCTAGCGTTCAATGAGCAGTTCTTC
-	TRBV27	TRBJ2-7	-	CASSPRGRGYEQYF	TGTGCCAGCAGTCCCCGGGGCAGGGGTTACGAGCAGTACTTC
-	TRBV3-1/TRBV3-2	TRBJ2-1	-	CASSQDPSEQFF	TGTGCCAGCAGCCAAGATCCCAGTGAGCAGTTCTTC
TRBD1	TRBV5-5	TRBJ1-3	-	CASSPEPGTDSGNTIYF	TGTGCCAGCAGCCCTGAGCCTGGGACAGACTCTGGAAACACCATATATTTT
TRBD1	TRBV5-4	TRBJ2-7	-	CASSWTGSNYEQYF	TGTGCCAGCAGTTGGACAGGGAGTAACTACGAGCAGTACTTC
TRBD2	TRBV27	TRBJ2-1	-	CASSSLAGGLHEQFF	TGTGCCAGCAGTTCGCTAGCGGGAGGGCTTCATGAGCAGTTCTTC
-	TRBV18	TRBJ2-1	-	CASSPRGGGDEQFF	TGTGCCAGCTCACCCCGAGGGGGCGGGGATGAGCAGTTCTTC
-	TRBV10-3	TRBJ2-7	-	CAISGAERSHYEQYF	TGTGCCATCAGTGGAGCGGAACGTTCCCACTACGAGCAGTACTTC
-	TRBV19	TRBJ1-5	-	CASSITGYSNQPQHF	TGTGCCAGTAGTATAACGGGGTATAGCAATCAGCCCCAGCATTTT
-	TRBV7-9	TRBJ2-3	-	CASSLAWSSPSTDTQYF	TGTGCCAGCAGCTTAGCGTGGAGTAGTCCGAGCACAGATACGCAGTATTTT
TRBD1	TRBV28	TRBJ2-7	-	CASSFYGQASYEQYF	TGTGCCAGCAGTTTCTACGGACAGGCCTCCTACGAGCAGTACTTC
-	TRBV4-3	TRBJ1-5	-	CASSQEIGGNQPQHF	TGCGCCAGCAGCCAAGAGATAGGGGGAAATCAGCCCCAGCATTTT
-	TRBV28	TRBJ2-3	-	CASGGMGNPTDTQYF	TGTGCCAGCGGCGGGATGGGGAATCCCACAGATACGCAGTATTTT
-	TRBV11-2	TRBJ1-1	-	CASRGTQGRTEAFF	TGTGCCAGCAGGGGAACCCAGGGTCGGACTGAAGCTTTCTTT
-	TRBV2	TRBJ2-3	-	CASSEGGWATDTQYF	TGTGCCAGCAGTGAAGGGGGCTGGGCCACAGATACGCAGTATTTT
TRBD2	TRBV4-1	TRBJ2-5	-	CASSQASGSSPRETQYF	TGCGCCAGCAGCCAAGCTAGCGGGAGCTCACCACGGGAGACCCAGTACTTC
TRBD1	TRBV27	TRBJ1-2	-	CASSFRGDGYTF	TGTGCCAGCAGTTTCAGGGGGGATGGCTACACCTTC
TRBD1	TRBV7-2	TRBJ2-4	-	CASSKRTGDGIQYF	TGTGCCAGCAGCAAAAGGACAGGTGACGGCATTCAGTACTTC
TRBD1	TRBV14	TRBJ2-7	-	CASSWTGPYEQYF	TGTGCCAGCAGTTGGACAGGGCCGTACGAGCAGTACTTC
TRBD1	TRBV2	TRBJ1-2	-	CASSVLDRGTNYGYTF	TGTGCCAGCAGTGTTCTGGACAGGGGAACAAACTATGGCTACACCTTC